This T cell receptor beta chain was obtained from a study of blood T cell repertoires in COVID-19. Overall study: Whether acute or convalescent, the COVID-19 samples came from the United States, Italy and Spain. PBMCs, B-cell-depleted T cells, or T cells provided the cDNA or gDNA that made up the material.

J gave up 3 bases and V 4 bases, and 9 bases lay outside the gene matches. CDR1 is MNHEY, CDR2 SVGAGI, per germline. The length of the CDR3 is 16 residues. Per the original data handling: Amplification of reference gene primers was used by the study to estimate nucleated cell counts. Some clones are missing from TCRdb's copy, which holds only in-frame ones; the method was immunoSEQ multiplex PCR. Clonal size and the V and J genes are those of that table, whereas D and trimming came from the DNA. The data hold 150,000 to 170,000 clones, with about 89% observed a single time. This receptor was taken from a man in his forties or fifties with acute or convalescent COVID-19. Sequenced input: peripheral blood. The rearrangement links TRBV6-5 to TRBJ1-5; TRBD1 matches at 7 bases. As DNA, the CDR3 is TGTGCCAGCAGTTCCCGAACAGGGGCTGACAATCAGCCCCAGCATTTT. It is translated as CASSSRTGADNQPQHF.